This TCR beta chain was identified in a study of identical twins. About this clonotype: A much bigger clone sits one base away, suggesting this may be a read error.

TCRdb reanalysed the 5' RACE reads using MiXCR and keeps one entry per CDR3 protein. Counted here are some 1,600,000 distinct CDR3 sequences, more than 30% occurring once; the ten biggest clones make up roughly 0.3%. Source material: cord blood. This receptor was taken from a newborn girl in good health.

The CDR3 loop is CASSVDSGSYNEQFF. In DNA, the CDR3 is TGTGCCAGCAGCGTAGATAGCGGCTCCTACAATGAGCAGTTCTTC. This chain joins TRBV9 and TRBJ2-1, with D possibly being TRBD2 (6 bases). The length of the CDR3 is 15 residues. Trimming took off 0 bases at V and 0 bases at J, with 7 bases between the two ends. Per germline, CDR1 SGDLS and CDR2 YYNGEE.